This TCR beta chain comes out of a study of beta chain features in type 1 diabetes. Looking at the study overall: Healthy donors resembled patients in age, gender and cell yields. All samples combined gave 95 million to 130 million sorted cells for examination.

Reverse transcribing all isolated RNA meant expressed TCRB transcripts were sequenced. The repertoire was sequenced with immunoSEQ multiplex PCR; TCRdb's copy has only in-frame clones and lacks some. The repertoire holds about 620,000 clones, with roughly 16% as singletons. Whole-study findings and limits: Because the template was cDNA, high-expressing cells might be over-represented.

This clone was counted between two and nine times. The antigen remains unidentified. The V gene's germline CDR1 is SGHRS and CDR2 YFSETQ. This CDR3 is built from 15 residues. After removal of 0 bases from V and 2 bases from J, the junction contained 2 bases not matched to a gene. Naive, central memory, regulatory and stem cell-like memory cells within the CD4+ compartment were sorted using CD45RO/CCR7/CD25/CD127/CD95/CD27. This chain uses TRBV5-1 with TRBJ2-4, with 7 bases aligning to TRBD2. Material: naive CD4+ T cells from blood. This sequence originates from a man aged 18 to 35 in good health. For the CDR3, the DNA is TGCGCCAGCAGCTTGGACGGGGGGACCAAAAACATTCAGTACTTC. It translates to CASSLDGGTKNIQYF.